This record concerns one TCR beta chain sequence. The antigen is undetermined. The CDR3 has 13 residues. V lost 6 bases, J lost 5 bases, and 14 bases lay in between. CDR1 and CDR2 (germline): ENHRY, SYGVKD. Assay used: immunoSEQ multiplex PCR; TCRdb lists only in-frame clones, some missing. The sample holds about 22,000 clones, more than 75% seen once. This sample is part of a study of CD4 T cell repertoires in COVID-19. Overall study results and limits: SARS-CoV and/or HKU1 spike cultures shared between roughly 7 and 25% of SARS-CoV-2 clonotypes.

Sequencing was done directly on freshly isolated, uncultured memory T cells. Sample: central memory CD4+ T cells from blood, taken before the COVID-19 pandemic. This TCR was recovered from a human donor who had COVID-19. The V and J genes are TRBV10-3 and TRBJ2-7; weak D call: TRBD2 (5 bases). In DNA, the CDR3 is TGTGCCATCAGGAGAGAGGGCGTGAACGAGCAGTACTTC. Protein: CAIRREGVNEQYF.